Listed below are T cell receptor beta chains from one sample, sequenced in a study of blood T cell repertoires in COVID-19. Assay used: immunoSEQ multiplex PCR; TCRdb lists only in-frame clones, some missing. The sample carries approximately 240,000 clones, roughly 87% recorded once. The sample comprised PBMCs or T cells enriched from blood (not recorded which). Source of these receptors: a young woman with acute COVID-19. Both conserved end residues are part of each CDR3.

J gene: TRBJ1-5
V gene: TRBV28
CDR3 protein: CASSLGQGAGNQPQHF

J gene: TRBJ2-1
V gene: TRBV7-6
CDR3 protein: CASSSTSGPYNEQFF

J gene: TRBJ1-1
V gene: TRBV27
CDR3 protein: CASSLRGQNTEAFF

J gene: TRBJ1-1
V gene: TRBV30
CDR3 protein: CAWGTGPEAFF

J gene: TRBJ2-1
V gene: TRBV7-2
CDR3 protein: CASSETWSGQFF

J gene: TRBJ2-7
V gene: TRBV25-1
CDR3 protein: CASSEFGSGYEQYF

J gene: TRBJ2-5
V gene: TRBV7-2
CDR3 protein: CASSSMDRAGETQYF

J gene: TRBJ1-3
V gene: TRBV5-6
CDR3 protein: CASRQGAVAGNTIYF

J gene: TRBJ1-5
V gene: TRBV7-2
CDR3 protein: CASSLAGQSNQPQHF

J gene: TRBJ2-5
V gene: TRBV9
CDR3 protein: CASSVYGQETQYF

J gene: TRBJ1-4
V gene: TRBV11-2
CDR3 protein: CASSSSGSREGKLFF

J gene: TRBJ2-2
V gene: TRBV7-9
CDR3 protein: CASSARTGETGELFF

J gene: TRBJ1-5
V gene: TRBV21-1
CDR3 protein: CASSKVTGRDSNQPQHF

J gene: TRBJ1-5
V gene: TRBV3-1/TRBV3-2
CDR3 protein: CASSPWDTNQPQHF

J gene: TRBJ1-1
V gene: TRBV3-1/TRBV3-2
CDR3 protein: CASSHTWGVKVAEAFF

J gene: TRBJ2-6
V gene: TRBV6-6
CDR3 protein: CASSFQGSGANVLTF

J gene: TRBJ1-2
V gene: TRBV30
CDR3 protein: CAWSVPGGRGYGYTF

J gene: TRBJ1-6
V gene: TRBV28
CDR3 protein: CASSSLKKSGNSPLHF

J gene: TRBJ2-2
V gene: TRBV7-9
CDR3 protein: CASSLVGDRASGELFF

J gene: TRBJ1-3
V gene: TRBV2
CDR3 protein: CASSAGTGGHTIYF

J gene: TRBJ2-3
V gene: TRBV7-3
CDR3 protein: CASSSDPSGITDTQYF

J gene: TRBJ1-2
V gene: TRBV12-5
CDR3 protein: CASANFAQTYGYTF

J gene: TRBJ1-2
V gene: TRBV7-9
CDR3 protein: CASSLGVANYGYTF